These T cell receptor beta chains were read from a single sample in a study of cytomegalovirus exposure and HLA in healthy donors. This table comes from immunoSEQ multiplex PCR, and its TCRdb copy is limited to in-frame clones, with some not included. Among about 210,000 clones, 78% were seen once, and the ten largest hold around 0.45%. Sequenced sample: PBMCs. Receptors were obtained from a boy between 10 and 17 years old in good health and CMV-seronegative. Both conserved end residues are part of each CDR3. Each record gives: CDR3 protein, CDR3 DNA, clone size, J gene, D gene, V gene. The D gene is left open where the match is weak. The size field is filled for only some rows; it gives once, few, many or a size class.

cdr3_aa: CASEGSSSGNTIYF
cdr3_nt: TGTGCCAGCGAGGGTTCCAGCTCTGGAAACACCATATATTTT
clone_size: -
j_call: TRBJ1-3
d_call: -
v_call: TRBV5-5

cdr3_aa: CASSSNRGLAGNTIYF
cdr3_nt: TGTGCCAGCAGCTCAAACAGGGGTCTGGCTGGAAACACCATATATTTT
clone_size: -
j_call: TRBJ1-3
d_call: TRBD1
v_call: TRBV7-8

cdr3_aa: CASISGTGVTGELFF
cdr3_nt: TGTGCCAGCATTTCCGGGACAGGTGTCACCGGGGAGCTGTTTTTT
clone_size: once
j_call: TRBJ2-2
d_call: TRBD1
v_call: TRBV9

cdr3_aa: CASSLARETSFGYTF
cdr3_nt: TGTGCCAGCAGCTTAGCGAGGGAGACGTCCTTTGGCTACACCTTC
clone_size: -
j_call: TRBJ1-2
d_call: -
v_call: TRBV7-6

cdr3_aa: CASSARQVTEAFF
cdr3_nt: TGTGCCAGCAGCGCCAGACAGGTCACTGAAGCTTTCTTT
clone_size: -
j_call: TRBJ1-1
d_call: -
v_call: TRBV9

cdr3_aa: CASSVDSPRTQYF
cdr3_nt: TGTGCCAGCAGTGTTGACAGCCCGAGGACCCAGTACTTC
clone_size: few
j_call: TRBJ2-5
d_call: -
v_call: TRBV6-1

cdr3_aa: CASSWDRDTGELFF
cdr3_nt: TGTGCCAGCAGTTGGGACAGGGACACCGGGGAGCTGTTTTTT
clone_size: -
j_call: TRBJ2-2
d_call: TRBD1
v_call: TRBV2

cdr3_aa: CASSSPRGNYGYTF
cdr3_nt: TGTGCCAGCAGCTCTCCCAGGGGAAACTATGGCTACACCTTC
clone_size: -
j_call: TRBJ1-2
d_call: -
v_call: TRBV11-3

cdr3_aa: CASSPKTPGGEAFF
cdr3_nt: TGTGCCAGCAGCCCCAAGACACCGGGGGGTGAAGCTTTCTTT
clone_size: -
j_call: TRBJ1-1
d_call: -
v_call: TRBV7-8

cdr3_aa: CASSLVAGVYEQYF
cdr3_nt: TGTGCCAGCAGCTTAGTCGCAGGGGTATACGAGCAGTACTTC
clone_size: -
j_call: TRBJ2-7
d_call: -
v_call: TRBV7-9

cdr3_aa: CASSLGADSYNEQFF
cdr3_nt: TGTGCCAGCAGCTTGGGAGCCGACTCCTACAATGAGCAGTTCTTC
clone_size: -
j_call: TRBJ2-1
d_call: -
v_call: TRBV7-2

cdr3_aa: CASSQPTSGVKNIQYF
cdr3_nt: TGCGCCAGCAGCCAACCCACTAGCGGGGTCAAAAACATTCAGTACTTC
clone_size: -
j_call: TRBJ2-4
d_call: TRBD2
v_call: TRBV4-1

cdr3_aa: CASRRDRAMNTEAFF
cdr3_nt: TGTGCCAGCAGGAGGGACAGGGCAATGAACACTGAAGCTTTCTTT
clone_size: -
j_call: TRBJ1-1
d_call: TRBD1
v_call: TRBV6-1

cdr3_aa: CASSFDRVTGELFF
cdr3_nt: TGTGCCAGCAGTTTCGACAGGGTCACCGGGGAGCTGTTTTTT
clone_size: few
j_call: TRBJ2-2
d_call: TRBD1
v_call: TRBV27

cdr3_aa: CASSPGTGNMNTEAFF
cdr3_nt: TGCGCCAGCAGTCCCGGGACAGGGAATATGAACACTGAAGCTTTCTTT
clone_size: -
j_call: TRBJ1-1
d_call: TRBD1
v_call: TRBV5-1

cdr3_aa: CAWGTTETQYF
cdr3_nt: TGTGCCTGGGGGACTACGGAGACCCAGTACTTC
clone_size: -
j_call: TRBJ2-5
d_call: TRBD2
v_call: TRBV30

cdr3_aa: CASSTPTGVTYEQYF
cdr3_nt: TGTGCCAGCAGCACCCCGACAGGCGTCACCTACGAGCAGTACTTC
clone_size: -
j_call: TRBJ2-7
d_call: -
v_call: TRBV7-9

cdr3_aa: CASSLGGRLQETQYF
cdr3_nt: TGTGCCAGCAGTTTAGGAGGGCGACTCCAAGAGACCCAGTACTTC
clone_size: -
j_call: TRBJ2-5
d_call: -
v_call: TRBV27

cdr3_aa: CASRAWGSAYEQYF
cdr3_nt: TGTGCCAGCAGGGCCTGGGGCAGCGCCTACGAGCAGTACTTC
clone_size: -
j_call: TRBJ2-7
d_call: -
v_call: TRBV25-1

cdr3_aa: CASTKKPPNTGELFF
cdr3_nt: TGCGCCAGCACCAAGAAGCCACCGAACACCGGGGAGCTGTTTTTT
clone_size: -
j_call: TRBJ2-2
d_call: -
v_call: TRBV5-1

cdr3_aa: CASSYPTGQGRETQYF
cdr3_nt: TGTGCCAGCAGTTACCCCACGGGACAGGGGAGAGAGACCCAGTACTTC
clone_size: -
j_call: TRBJ2-5
d_call: TRBD1
v_call: TRBV6-5

cdr3_aa: CASSIVQDYGYTF
cdr3_nt: TGTGCCAGTAGTATAGTACAGGACTATGGCTACACCTTC
clone_size: -
j_call: TRBJ1-2
d_call: -
v_call: TRBV19

cdr3_aa: CASSLDLPLGRQGMNTEAFF
cdr3_nt: TGTGCCAGCAGCTTAGATCTCCCCCTAGGAAGACAGGGGATGAACACTGAAGCTTTCTTT
clone_size: once
j_call: TRBJ1-1
d_call: TRBD1
v_call: TRBV11-3

cdr3_aa: CASSDDTGATNEKLFF
cdr3_nt: TGCGCCAGCAGTGACGACACAGGAGCAACTAATGAAAAACTGTTTTTT
clone_size: few
j_call: TRBJ1-4
d_call: -
v_call: TRBV10-1

cdr3_aa: CASSQDTRGGPSTDTQYF
cdr3_nt: TGCGCCAGCAGCCAAGATACTCGCGGGGGCCCAAGCACAGATACGCAGTATTTT
clone_size: -
j_call: TRBJ2-3
d_call: -
v_call: TRBV4-1

cdr3_aa: CAISPGGKIAGAFF
cdr3_nt: TGTGCCATCAGCCCCGGGGGGAAGATAGCCGGGGCTTTCTTT
clone_size: -
j_call: TRBJ1-1
d_call: -
v_call: TRBV10-3

cdr3_aa: CASSRLLAGGSAYNEQFF
cdr3_nt: TGTGCCAGCAGTCGCTTACTAGCGGGGGGCTCCGCCTACAATGAGCAGTTCTTC
clone_size: -
j_call: TRBJ2-1
d_call: TRBD2
v_call: TRBV27

cdr3_aa: CAWSVPRWRESNTGELFF
cdr3_nt: TGTGCCTGGAGTGTCCCCCGATGGCGGGAGAGTAACACCGGGGAGCTGTTTTTT
clone_size: -
j_call: TRBJ2-2
d_call: TRBD2
v_call: TRBV30

cdr3_aa: CASSLYGGSNQPQHF
cdr3_nt: TGTGCCAGCAGCTTATACGGCGGTAGCAATCAGCCCCAGCATTTT
clone_size: -
j_call: TRBJ1-5
d_call: -
v_call: TRBV7-6

cdr3_aa: CASSPPSRQETQYF
cdr3_nt: TGTGCCAGCTCACCACCTAGCAGACAAGAGACCCAGTACTTC
clone_size: -
j_call: TRBJ2-5
d_call: -
v_call: TRBV18

cdr3_aa: CASSLGRQGYTEAFF
cdr3_nt: TGTGCCAGCAGCTTAGGTCGACAGGGGTACACTGAAGCTTTCTTT
clone_size: -
j_call: TRBJ1-1
d_call: TRBD1
v_call: TRBV11-1

cdr3_aa: CAWSTRTGGNSPLHF
cdr3_nt: TGTGCCTGGAGTACCAGGACAGGGGGGAATTCACCCCTCCACTTT
clone_size: -
j_call: TRBJ1-6
d_call: TRBD1
v_call: TRBV30

cdr3_aa: CASSLNRGNTEAFF
cdr3_nt: TGTGCCAGCAGTTTAAACAGGGGAAACACTGAAGCTTTCTTT
clone_size: once
j_call: TRBJ1-1
d_call: TRBD1
v_call: TRBV27

cdr3_aa: CASSLAGAPSWDF
cdr3_nt: TGTGCCAGCAGCTTAGCGGGAGCCCCCTCTTGGGACTTC
clone_size: -
j_call: TRBJ2-5
d_call: -
v_call: TRBV7-9

cdr3_aa: CASSLEAGGYGYTF
cdr3_nt: TGTGCCAGCAGCTTAGAGGCAGGGGGATATGGCTACACCTTC
clone_size: few
j_call: TRBJ1-2
d_call: TRBD1
v_call: TRBV7-9

cdr3_aa: CASSLNRVVSNTEAFF
cdr3_nt: TGTGCCAGCAGTCTTAACAGGGTCGTGTCAAACACTGAAGCTTTCTTT
clone_size: few
j_call: TRBJ1-1
d_call: -
v_call: TRBV2

cdr3_aa: CASSPRVSYEQYF
cdr3_nt: TGTGCCAGCAGCCCCCGGGTTTCCTACGAGCAGTACTTC
clone_size: -
j_call: TRBJ2-7
d_call: -
v_call: TRBV9

cdr3_aa: CASSRYGDRQLDEKLFF
cdr3_nt: TGTGCCAGCAGCCGATACGGTGATCGACAGTTAGATGAAAAACTGTTTTTT
clone_size: -
j_call: TRBJ1-4
d_call: -
v_call: TRBV5-6

cdr3_aa: CASRVTGDQETQYF
cdr3_nt: TGTGCCAGTAGGGTAACAGGGGACCAAGAGACCCAGTACTTC
clone_size: -
j_call: TRBJ2-5
d_call: TRBD1
v_call: TRBV19

cdr3_aa: CASSIVKGDSNQPQHF
cdr3_nt: TGTGCCAGTAGTATTGTGAAGGGGGATAGCAATCAGCCCCAGCATTTT
clone_size: few
j_call: TRBJ1-5
d_call: -
v_call: TRBV19

cdr3_aa: CAWSADRGVGYTF
cdr3_nt: TGTGCCTGGAGCGCTGACCGGGGGGTAGGCTACACCTTC
clone_size: -
j_call: TRBJ1-2
d_call: -
v_call: TRBV30

cdr3_aa: CASSIPGLETYEQYF
cdr3_nt: TGTGCCAGTAGTATTCCGGGACTCGAGACCTACGAGCAGTACTTC
clone_size: -
j_call: TRBJ2-7
d_call: -
v_call: TRBV19

cdr3_aa: CAWSVFPGFSYEQHF
cdr3_nt: TGTGCCTGGAGTGTATTTCCGGGTTTCTCCTACGAGCAGCACTTC
clone_size: -
j_call: TRBJ2-7
d_call: -
v_call: TRBV30

cdr3_aa: CAWTSGGKQYF
cdr3_nt: TGTGCCTGGACCTCAGGGGGTAAGCAGTACTTC
clone_size: once
j_call: TRBJ2-7
d_call: TRBD1
v_call: TRBV30

cdr3_aa: CASSYLPSGLYEQYF
cdr3_nt: TGTGCCAGCAGTTACCTACCTAGCGGACTTTACGAGCAGTACTTC
clone_size: -
j_call: TRBJ2-7
d_call: TRBD2
v_call: TRBV6-5

cdr3_aa: CASSLRGSRVYTF
cdr3_nt: TGTGCCAGCAGTTTAAGGGGCAGCCGGGTCTACACCTTC
clone_size: -
j_call: TRBJ1-2
d_call: -
v_call: TRBV27

cdr3_aa: CSVEFTSSDTQYF
cdr3_nt: TGCAGCGTTGAATTCACGAGCTCAGATACGCAGTATTTT
clone_size: few
j_call: TRBJ2-3
d_call: -
v_call: TRBV29-1

cdr3_aa: CASTLGFRLTYEQYF
cdr3_nt: TGTGCCAGCACCCTCGGATTCCGACTAACCTACGAGCAGTACTTC
clone_size: few
j_call: TRBJ2-7
d_call: -
v_call: TRBV11-3

cdr3_aa: CSVEYSGANVLTF
cdr3_nt: TGCAGCGTTGAATACTCTGGGGCCAACGTCCTGACTTTC
clone_size: -
j_call: TRBJ2-6
d_call: -
v_call: TRBV29-1

cdr3_aa: CARTGGSNTGELFF
cdr3_nt: TGTGCCCGCACGGGGGGGTCGAACACCGGGGAGCTGTTTTTT
clone_size: few
j_call: TRBJ2-2
d_call: TRBD2
v_call: TRBV6-4

cdr3_aa: CASSSQGASSYNSPLHF
cdr3_nt: TGTGCCAGCAGCTCACAGGGGGCTAGCTCCTATAATTCACCCCTCCACTTT
clone_size: -
j_call: TRBJ1-6
d_call: TRBD1
v_call: TRBV11-3

cdr3_aa: CASSGRGQAPSGANVLTF
cdr3_nt: TGTGCCAGCAGCGGCCGGGGACAGGCACCCTCTGGGGCCAACGTCCTGACTTTC
clone_size: -
j_call: TRBJ2-6
d_call: TRBD1
v_call: TRBV7-9

cdr3_aa: CASSLAPGGGNQPQHF
cdr3_nt: TGCGCCAGCAGCTTGGCCCCGGGAGGGGGCAATCAGCCCCAGCATTTT
clone_size: once
j_call: TRBJ1-5
d_call: -
v_call: TRBV5-1

cdr3_aa: CASSPGAGVYGYTF
cdr3_nt: TGTGCCAGTAGCCCCGGGGCAGGGGTGTACGGCTACACCTTC
clone_size: -
j_call: TRBJ1-2
d_call: -
v_call: TRBV19

cdr3_aa: CASSSGQFYGYTF
cdr3_nt: TGTGCCAGCAGCTCGGGACAATTCTATGGCTACACCTTC
clone_size: -
j_call: TRBJ1-2
d_call: -
v_call: TRBV9

cdr3_aa: CASSEGVGHNQPQHF
cdr3_nt: TGTGCCAGCAGTGAAGGCGTGGGACACAATCAGCCCCAGCATTTT
clone_size: many
j_call: TRBJ1-5
d_call: -
v_call: TRBV6-1

cdr3_aa: CASSSRLYNEQFF
cdr3_nt: TGTGCCAGCAGCTCGCGCCTTTACAATGAGCAGTTCTTC
clone_size: -
j_call: TRBJ2-1
d_call: -
v_call: TRBV5-4